Listed here are 3 T cell receptor beta chains from one sample, sequenced in a study of blood T cell repertoires in COVID-19. Sequenced by immunoSEQ multiplex PCR; TCRdb stores in-frame clones only, minus some. The data show tens of thousands of clones, around 80% seen once. Specimen: peripheral blood. The receptor source for this set is a man aged 45-65 years with active or convalescent COVID-19.

This sequence joins TRBV28 and TRBJ1-5, with 7 bases lining up with TRBD1. Germline CDR1 MDHEN, CDR2 SYDVKM. Trimming removed 6 bases from V and 3 bases from J; junction bases left unmatched: 8. The CDR3 has 15 amino acids. CDR3 sequence: CASSPSGQNNQPQHF. In DNA, the CDR3 is TGTGCCAGCAGCCCCTCGGGACAGAACAATCAGCCCCAGCATTTT.

The chain recombines TRBV11-2 with TRBJ2-1, with 10 bases matching TRBD2. CDR3 length: 15 amino acids. CDR1 is SGHAT, CDR2 FQNNGV, per germline. V was pared by 5 bases and J by 6 bases, with 7 bases of the junction left unmatched. CDR3 in DNA: TGTGCCAGCAGCACCGGAGCGGGGGGGCTCAATGAGCAGTTCTTC. It codes for CASSTGAGGLNEQFF.

This clone came up a few times. The V call is TRBV19, the J call TRBJ2-7, with D possibly being TRBD1 (8 bases). Trimming removed 3 bases at V and 4 bases at J, with 13 bases between. The germline V gene has CDR1 LNHDA and CDR2 SQIVND (reference sequence). The CDR3 extends over 14 amino acids. The CDR3, as DNA: TGTGCCAGTAGTATTGGACAGGGACTATACGAGCAGTACTTC. Protein product: CASSIGQGLYEQYF.